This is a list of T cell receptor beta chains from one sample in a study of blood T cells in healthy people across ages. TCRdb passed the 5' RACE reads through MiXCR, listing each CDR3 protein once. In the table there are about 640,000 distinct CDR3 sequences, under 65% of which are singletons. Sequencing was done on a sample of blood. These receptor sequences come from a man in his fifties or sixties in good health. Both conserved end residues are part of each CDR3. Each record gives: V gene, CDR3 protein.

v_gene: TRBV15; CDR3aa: CATSRAGEGETQYF
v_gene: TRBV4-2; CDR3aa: CASSQQRLSEQYF
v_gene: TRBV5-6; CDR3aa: CASSLGGPGQRRAGYGYTF
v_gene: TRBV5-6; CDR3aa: CASSLDRGMLSPLHF
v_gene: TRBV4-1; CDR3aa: CASSPKWRGPQFSSYEQYF
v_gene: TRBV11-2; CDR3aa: CASSPTSGDYNEQFF
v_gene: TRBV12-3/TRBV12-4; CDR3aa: CASSPSGGAWNEQFF
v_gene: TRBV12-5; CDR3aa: CASGSGVQPQHF
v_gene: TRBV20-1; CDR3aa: CSVRGGADEKLFF
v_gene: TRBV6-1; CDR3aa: CATGAEPYSNQPQHF
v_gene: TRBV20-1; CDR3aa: CSASPDAFYEQYF
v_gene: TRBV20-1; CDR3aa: CSARDIGTNTEAFF
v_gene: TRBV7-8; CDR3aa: CASSLAFEDQAFF
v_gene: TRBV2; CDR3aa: CASRGDSFSYEQYF
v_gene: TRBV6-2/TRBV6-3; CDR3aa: CASSYELTWVANQETLYF
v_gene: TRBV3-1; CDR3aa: CASSQALGVAKNIQYF
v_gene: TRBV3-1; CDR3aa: CASSQDWADTQYF
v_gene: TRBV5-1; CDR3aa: CASSPGTSENRNEQYF
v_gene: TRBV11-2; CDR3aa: CASSLNRGSYNEQFF
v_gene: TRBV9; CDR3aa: CASSVETSGGPTQYF
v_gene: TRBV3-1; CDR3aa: CASSQDRGLDEQYF
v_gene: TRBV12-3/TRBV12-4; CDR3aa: CASTLGAPTNEKLFF
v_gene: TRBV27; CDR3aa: CASSYGTGVKFF
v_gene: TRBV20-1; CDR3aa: CSARVGASTDTQYF
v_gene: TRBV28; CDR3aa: CASNLRGRPTEAFF
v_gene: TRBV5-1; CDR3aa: CASSPDQFSNQPQHF
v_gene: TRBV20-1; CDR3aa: CSARAVTSGGNEQFF
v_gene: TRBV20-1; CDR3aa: CSAREWDPETQYF
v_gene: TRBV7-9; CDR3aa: CASSTGEGYTF
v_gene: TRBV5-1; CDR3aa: CASSPTGQRDTEAFF
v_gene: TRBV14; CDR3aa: CARSQVGLGYNEQFF
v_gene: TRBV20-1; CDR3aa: CSAEQGAGGYNEQFF
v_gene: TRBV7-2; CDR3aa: CASSLASGSCEQYF
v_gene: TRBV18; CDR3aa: CASSRGTGEKLFF
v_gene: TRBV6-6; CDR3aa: CASSWGQPTDTQYF
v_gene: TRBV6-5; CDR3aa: CASSYSRGYNEQFF
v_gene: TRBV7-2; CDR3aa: CASSFEGLPYNEQFF
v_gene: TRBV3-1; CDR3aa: CASSQGLREKLFF
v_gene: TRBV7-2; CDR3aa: CASSLESAGKQYF
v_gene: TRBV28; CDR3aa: CASSPADRVGEQYF
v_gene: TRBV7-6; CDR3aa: CASSEGQTDNEQFF
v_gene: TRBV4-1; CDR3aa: CASSRGTSGADTQYF
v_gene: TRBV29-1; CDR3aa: CSVEPSGGSYEQYF
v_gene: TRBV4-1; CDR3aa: CASSLRQGPKETQYF
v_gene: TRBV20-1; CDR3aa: CSAGDRGTDTQYF